The rows below give T cell receptor beta chains drawn from one sample of a study of identical twins. TCRdb re-called the 5' RACE reads through MiXCR, storing one row per CDR3 protein. The sample consists of hundreds of thousands of distinct CDR3 sequences, 5.5% to 7.5% of them appearing once. The sample comprised naive T cells sorted from blood. The receptors stem from a man younger than 30 in good health. Each CDR3 is given with its conserved first and last residue. The D gene is left open where the match is weak. Rows may omit the clone size; those that give it use once, few, many or a size class.

d_call | j_call | v_call | clone_size | cdr3_nt | cdr3_aa
NA | TRBJ2-2 | TRBV7-9 | NA | TGTGCCAGCAGCTTGGGGACTCCTGGAGACGGGGAGCTGTTTTTT | CASSLGTPGDGELFF
TRBD2 | TRBJ2-3 | TRBV5-5 | few | TGTGCCAGCAGTCTGCCGGGACTAGCGGGAGCAGATACGCAGTATTTT | CASSLPGLAGADTQYF
NA | TRBJ1-3 | TRBV7-2 | few | TGTGCCAGCAGTTGGTTTGGGAGCTCTGGAAACACCATATATTTT | CASSWFGSSGNTIYF
NA | TRBJ2-1 | TRBV3-1 | many | TGTGCCAGCAGCCCCCGGGGTAGCGGTTCCCGAGGGGAGCAGTTCTTC | CASSPRGSGSRGEQFF
TRBD1 | TRBJ2-3 | TRBV10-3 | many | TGTGCCATCAGTACGTTCACGGACAGGGAATCAGATACGCAGTATTTT | CAISTFTDRESDTQYF
NA | TRBJ1-1 | TRBV29-1 | many | TGCAGCGTTGGAGAAGCGAACACTGAAGCTTTCTTT | CSVGEANTEAFF
NA | TRBJ2-1 | TRBV9 | NA | TGTGCCAGCAGCGCTAGGGCTGAGCAGTTCTTC | CASSARAEQFF
NA | TRBJ2-1 | TRBV15 | few | TGTGCCACCAGCAGAGTAAACCCCCCGACGGGCTACAATGAGCAGTTCTTC | CATSRVNPPTGYNEQFF
NA | TRBJ2-2 | TRBV4-1 | many | TGCGCCAGCAGCCAGAACAGGGATACCGGGGAGCTGTTTTTT | CASSQNRDTGELFF
NA | TRBJ2-1 | TRBV25-1 | many | TGTGCCAGCAGTGATGGGTCCCAATTCTTC | CASSDGSQFF
NA | TRBJ1-5 | TRBV12-3/TRBV12-4 | many | TGTGCCAGCGCGAGGAGCGACAGGAATCAGCCCCAGCATTTT | CASARSDRNQPQHF
TRBD2 | TRBJ2-7 | TRBV20-1 | few | TGCAGTGCTGGGCTAGCGGACCCCTACGAGCAGTACTTC | CSAGLADPYEQYF
TRBD1 | TRBJ2-3 | TRBV18 | NA | TGTGCCAGCTCACCCCAACAGGGGGCAGGCACAGATACGCAGTATTTT | CASSPQQGAGTDTQYF
NA | TRBJ1-5 | TRBV24-1 | many | TGTGCCACCAGTGAGGGGAATCAGCCCCAGCATTTT | CATSEGNQPQHF
TRBD2 | TRBJ2-1 | TRBV28 | few | TGTGCCAGCAGGCCTCTAGCGGATTTGGGGGATGAGCAGTTCTTC | CASRPLADLGDEQFF
NA | TRBJ2-7 | TRBV7-8 | few | TGTGCCAGCAGCTTAAGTTCATCGGGAGTAGACGAGCAGTACTTC | CASSLSSSGVDEQYF
TRBD1 | TRBJ2-4 | TRBV2 | many | TGTGCCAGCAGTGAGACAGGGTTTCACATTCAGTACTTC | CASSETGFHIQYF
TRBD2 | TRBJ2-3 | TRBV6-2/TRBV6-3 | many | TGTGCCAGCAGTCATGTACTAGCGGGAGGAGATACGCAGTATTTT | CASSHVLAGGDTQYF
NA | TRBJ2-2 | TRBV20-1 | many | TGCAGTGCTCGCCTTTTGGGGGCAGGCCCTCCGAACACCGGGGAGCTGTTTTTT | CSARLLGAGPPNTGELFF
NA | TRBJ1-2 | TRBV7-9 | many | TGTGCCAGCAGCTCCCGAGTGGGGAATCCGGATGGCTACACCTTC | CASSSRVGNPDGYTF
NA | TRBJ2-7 | TRBV5-6 | many | TGTGCCAGCAGGATTGGCCGGGACTTACTCTACGAGCAGTACTTC | CASRIGRDLLYEQYF
NA | TRBJ2-3 | TRBV5-1 | many | TGCGCCAGCAGCTTAGTTCGGCACATCACAGATACGCAGTATTTT | CASSLVRHITDTQYF
NA | TRBJ2-5 | TRBV20-1 | NA | TGCAGTGCTAGCAGGGGTTCGGATGAGACCCAGTACTTC | CSASRGSDETQYF
TRBD1 | TRBJ2-7 | TRBV27 | NA | TGTGCCAGCAGTTTTTCCCGGCCAGGGGGCCCCTACGAGCAGTACTTC | CASSFSRPGGPYEQYF
NA | TRBJ2-1 | TRBV14 | NA | TGTGCCAGCAGCCAGGGAGGCAGCCACTACAATGAGCAGTTCTTC | CASSQGGSHYNEQFF
NA | TRBJ2-1 | TRBV20-1 | many | TGCAGTGCACGTCGACTTGAGCAGTTCTTC | CSARRLEQFF
NA | TRBJ1-5 | TRBV5-1 | many | TGCGCCAGCAGCCCCGACAGCGCCAATCAGCCCCAGCATTTT | CASSPDSANQPQHF
NA | TRBJ1-1 | TRBV3-1 | NA | TGTGCCAGCAGCCAAGGACAGGCACAGAACACTGAAGCTTTCTTT | CASSQGQAQNTEAFF
TRBD2 | TRBJ2-1 | TRBV15 | many | TGTGCCACCCGAGGGACTATAGACAATGAGCAGTTCTTC | CATRGTIDNEQFF
TRBD1 | TRBJ2-5 | TRBV6-2/TRBV6-3 | few | TGTGCCAGCAGTTACCCCGACAGGGAGGAGACCCAGTACTTC | CASSYPDREETQYF
NA | TRBJ2-1 | TRBV28 | many | TGTGCCAGCAGTCCCCGCGGCTCGGATGAGCAGTTCTTC | CASSPRGSDEQFF
NA | TRBJ2-3 | TRBV27 | few | TGTGCCAGCAGTTTAATGACAGGAGGCACAGATACGCAGTATTTT | CASSLMTGGTDTQYF
TRBD1 | TRBJ2-2 | TRBV20-1 | few | TGCAGTGCTAGGAGGGACAGGGTGGCGTCCGGGGAGCTGTTTTTT | CSARRDRVASGELFF
NA | TRBJ2-2 | TRBV5-5 | NA | TGTGCCAGCAGCTCTTTTTTAGACACCGGGGAGCTGTTTTTT | CASSSFLDTGELFF
TRBD2 | TRBJ2-4 | TRBV5-6 | few | TGTGCCAGCAGCACGAGACCGGGACTAGCGGGACAAAAAAACATTCAGTACTTC | CASSTRPGLAGQKNIQYF
TRBD1 | TRBJ1-4 | TRBV4-2 | many | TGTGCCAGCAGCCAAGATTCCCTCGGGACAGGGGGCGAACTGTTTTTT | CASSQDSLGTGGELFF
NA | TRBJ2-1 | TRBV5-1 | few | TGCGCCAGCAGCCCTACCCTTGACGAGCAGTTCTTC | CASSPTLDEQFF
TRBD2 | TRBJ2-5 | TRBV20-1 | many | TGCAGTGCTGGGGGACTAGCGGACTACGCAACCCAAGAGACCCAGTACTTC | CSAGGLADYATQETQYF
NA | TRBJ2-2 | TRBV12-3/TRBV12-4 | few | TGTGCCAGCAGTTTAAAGGGGGGTTCGGTGTACACCGGGGAGCTGTTTTTT | CASSLKGGSVYTGELFF
TRBD2 | TRBJ2-1 | TRBV20-1 | few | TGCAGTGATACCGGGACTAGCGGGAATGAGCAGTTCTTC | CSDTGTSGNEQFF
NA | TRBJ2-5 | TRBV5-1 | many | TGTGCCAGCAGCTTAGTAGGGAACCAAGAGACCCAGTACTTC | CASSLVGNQETQYF
NA | TRBJ2-1 | TRBV20-1 | NA | TGCAGTGCTAGAGTGGCGGGATCCTACAATGAGCAGTTCTTC | CSARVAGSYNEQFF
NA | TRBJ2-5 | TRBV7-9 | NA | TGTGCCACCTCACTAGGACAAGAGACCCAGTACTTC | CATSLGQETQYF
TRBD2 | TRBJ2-7 | TRBV28 | NA | TGTGCCAGCAGTCCAGGGACTAGCGGATACTCCTACGAGCAGTACTTC | CASSPGTSGYSYEQYF
NA | TRBJ2-6 | TRBV12-3/TRBV12-4 | many | TGTGCCAGCAGTCTCGGGAGTATGTCTGGGGCCAACGTCCTGACTTTC | CASSLGSMSGANVLTF
NA | TRBJ2-3 | TRBV11-2 | NA | TGTGCCAGCCCCCGGGGTGCCGGGAGTTACACAGATACGCAGTATTTT | CASPRGAGSYTDTQYF
NA | TRBJ2-5 | TRBV6-5 | many | TGTGCCAGCAGTTACCTGGACAGAACCCAAGAGACCCAGTACTTC | CASSYLDRTQETQYF
NA | TRBJ2-7 | TRBV7-8 | once | TGTGTCAGCAGCTTAGCGGCGGGCGGGACGACCTACGAGCAGTACTTC | CVSSLAAGGTTYEQYF
TRBD1 | TRBJ2-2 | TRBV12-3/TRBV12-4 | many | TGTGCCAGCAGACACATAGACAGGGGGAAAGTTGGGACCGGGGAGCTGTTTTTT | CASRHIDRGKVGTGELFF
NA | TRBJ2-3 | TRBV5-1 | many | TGCGCCAGCAGCTTGGCGATTGGGGTATCTAGCACAGATACGCAGTATTTT | CASSLAIGVSSTDTQYF
NA | TRBJ2-3 | TRBV4-1 | many | TGCGCCAGCAGCCAAGAACCTATCACAGATACGCAGTATTTT | CASSQEPITDTQYF
TRBD1 | TRBJ2-3 | TRBV5-1 | NA | TGCGCCAGCAGCGGAACAGGGGCCGGCACAGATACGCAGTATTTT | CASSGTGAGTDTQYF
NA | TRBJ2-2 | TRBV18 | many | TGTGCCAGCTCACCATGGCTTGGGGAGCTGTTTTTT | CASSPWLGELFF
TRBD2 | TRBJ2-1 | TRBV24-1 | many | TGTGCCACCAGTGACCGACTAGCGGGAGAAGGGTATGAGCAGTTCTTC | CATSDRLAGEGYEQFF